The 32 T cell receptor beta chains below were found in one sample sequenced in a study of cytomegalovirus exposure and HLA in healthy donors. PCR primers comprised 60 Vbeta and 13 Jbeta primers. TCRdb's table, derived via immunoSEQ multiplex PCR, lists solely in-frame clones and lacks some. The sample holds roughly 130,000 clones, 75% to 90% seen once. Source material: PBMCs. These receptors all come from a man aged 30-40 years in good health and CMV-seronegative.

The chain is built from TRBV2 and TRBJ2-3; D is perhaps TRBD2 (6 bases). Trimming left V 3 bases short and J 3 bases short, with 13 bases between. The CDR3 runs 15 residues. Germline CDR1 and CDR2: SNHLY and FYNNEI. CDR3 coding DNA: TGTGCCAGCAGTGACCCGGGACTCCTTACAGATACGCAGTATTTT. It encodes CASSDPGLLTDTQYF.

This chain links TRBV5-5 with TRBJ2-3, with D possibly matching TRBD1 (5 bases). V was trimmed by 4 bases and J by 1 base, leaving 16 bases between them. Per the germline V gene, CDR1 is SGHKS and CDR2 is YYEKEE (reference sequence). This CDR3 contains 16 residues. CDR3 nucleotides: TGTGCCAGCAGCGGGGCAGAGGTGGACGGCACAGATACGCAGTATTTT. Protein product: CASSGAEVDGTDTQYF.

V gene TRBV27 combines with J gene TRBJ1-1; 7 bases align to TRBD1. CDR1 is MNHEY and CDR2 is SMNVEV in the germline V gene (reference sequence). There are 14 residues in the CDR3. J was trimmed by 1 base and V by 8 bases; bases with no gene match: 7. DNA for the CDR3: TGTGCCAGCCGGAGACAGGGAACGAACACTGAAGCTTTCTTT. This sequence encodes CASRRQGTNTEAFF.

The chain uses TRBV25-1 and TRBJ2-5, with 7 bases matching TRBD1. This CDR3 has 15 amino acids. The V and J ends lost 4 bases and 11 bases, in that order; junction bases with no gene match: 16. Per germline, CDR1 MGHDK and CDR2 SYGVNS. The CDR3 nucleotides read TGTGCCAGCAGTGGGGGACAGCTACGGGGTTATTTGCAGTACTTC. Amino acids: CASSGGQLRGYLQYF.

The rearrangement links TRBV11-2 to TRBJ1-5; TRBD1 matches at 8 bases. V lost 4 bases and J lost 4; bases outside the gene matches: 12. In germline, CDR1 is SGHAT, CDR2 FQNNGV. CDR3 length: 17 amino acids. CDR3 coding DNA: TGTGCCAGCAGCTCATCTTGGGGCCAGGGGGCGAATCAGCCCCAGCATTTT. Translation: CASSSSWGQGANQPQHF. Full variable domain (rest looked up from reference TRBV11-2 and TRBJ1-5): EAGVAQSPRYKIIEKRQSVAFWCNPISGHATLYWYQQILGQGPKLLIQFQNNGVVDDSQLPKDRFSAERLKGVDSTLKIQPAKLEDSAVYLCASSSSWGQGANQPQHFGDGTRLSIL.

The V and J genes are TRBV7-8 and TRBJ2-1, with TRBD2 matching over 9 bases. After removal of 4 bases from V and 7 bases from J, the junction contained 14 bases not matched to a gene. Germline CDR1 is SGHVS and CDR2 is FQNEAQ. CDR3 length equals 17 residues. The CDR3, as DNA: TGTGCCAGCAGCTACCAGCCGACTAGCGGCATCCGAAATGAGCAGTTCTTC. It codes for CASSYQPTSGIRNEQFF.

On this clone: A read error may account for a junction end that differs from germline. The chain employs TRBV6-1 and TRBJ1-2; weak D call: TRBD1 (5 bases). This CDR3 spans 16 amino acids. Germline lookup yields CDR1 MNHNS and CDR2 SASEGT. The CDR3 DNA is TGTGCCAGCAGTGAAGCGGGCCAGGGTATTAGGTATGGCTACCCCTTC. Translation: CASSEAGQGIRYGYPF.

This chain connects TRBV4-1 to TRBJ2-1, with TRBD1 matching 7 bases. This CDR3 has 18 amino acids. Germline V gives CDR1 MGHRA, CDR2 YSYEKL. Losses at the gene ends were 3 bases for V and 6 bases for J; bases not matched to a gene: 17. CDR3 in DNA: TGCGCCAGCAGCCAGGTTTCATCGGGAACAGGGGCCTCCAATGAGCAGTTCTTC. This sequence encodes CASSQVSSGTGASNEQFF.

J is TRBJ2-1 and V is TRBV7-2, with 8 bases that match TRBD1. Germline CDR1 and CDR2: SGHTA and FQGNSA. This CDR3 contains 16 residues. Trimming at V came to 5 bases and at J to 3 bases, leaving 9 bases not matched to a gene. CDR3 DNA sequence: TGTGCCAGCAGCCAGGGGGCCCGACCAGACTACAATGAGCAGTTCTTC. Translating it yields CASSQGARPDYNEQFF. The full variable domain, with the rest looked up from reference TRBV7-2 and TRBJ2-1, is GAGVSQSPSNKVTEKGKDVELRCDPISGHTALYWYRQSLGQGLEFLIYFQGNSAPDKSGLPSDRFSAERTGGSVSTLTIQRTQQEDSAVYLCASSQGARPDYNEQFFGPGTRLTVL.

J is TRBJ1-2 and V is TRBV19; the match to TRBD1 covers 10 bases. The CDR3 runs to 15 residues. The junction had 7 bases not matched to a gene; V was cut back by 1 base and J by 8 bases. CDR1 LNHDA and CDR2 SQIVND come from the germline V gene (reference sequence). The CDR3 protein is CASSIVPGTGDGYTF. In DNA, the CDR3 is TGTGCCAGTAGTATAGTTCCCGGGACAGGGGACGGCTACACCTTC.

The chain recombines TRBV29-1 with TRBJ2-3, with 11 bases matching TRBD2. The CDR3 extends over 13 amino acids. Germline V gene sequence: CDR1 SQVTM, CDR2 ANQGSEA. V lost 6 bases, J lost 2 bases, and 1 base stayed unmatched. The CDR3 DNA follows: TGCAGCGTGGGACTAGCGGTCACAGATACGCAGTATTTT. Its translation is CSVGLAVTDTQYF.

The genes are TRBV11-3 and TRBJ2-2, with D perhaps matching TRBD2 (6 bases). This CDR3 comprises 16 residues. The V gene lost 4 bases and the J gene lost 8 bases, with 20 bases spanning the gap. CDR1 SGHNT and CDR2 YENEEA come from the germline V gene. The CDR3 DNA follows: TGTGCCAGCAGCTCTGGGGGAGGCCTCTTATCGGGGGAGCTGTTTTTT. Translated: CASSSGGGLLSGELFF.

In its sample, this clone was seen a few times. The genes are TRBV30 and TRBJ1-1; TRBD1 might be the D (6 bases). V lost 5 bases and J lost 1, with 11 bases in between. This CDR3 contains 13 residues. Germline-derived CDR1 and CDR2 are GTSNPN and SVGIG (reference sequence). CDR3 bases: TGTGCCTGGGAAACACAGGGGAACACTGAAGCTTTCTTT. Translation: CAWETQGNTEAFF.

The chain joins TRBV10-3 to TRBJ2-1; TRBD2 might be the D (5 bases). Trimming removed 11 bases from V and 6 bases from J, with 32 bases in between. Germline CDR1 reads ENHRY; CDR2 reads SYGVKD. CDR3 length equals 18 residues. CDR3 nucleotide sequence: TGTGCCGGACTCAGCCCCTGGGAAGTCCCCGGTGGGATCAATGAGCAGTTCTTC. Its translation: CAGLSPWEVPGGINEQFF.

This chain links TRBV6-4 with TRBJ1-2; maybe TRBD1 (5 bases). The CDR3 sequence is 13 residues long. The V end was cut by 7 bases, the J end by 3 bases, with 12 bases between. Germline CDR1 and CDR2: MRHNA and SNTAGT. CDR3 sequence (DNA): TGTGCCAGCATATCCCAGGGTTACTATGGCTACACCTTC. It specifies CASISQGYYGYTF.

The chain couples TRBV11-2 to TRBJ2-7; D remains ambiguous. The CDR3 has 12 residues. The V end was cut by 0 bases, the J end by 6 bases, with 6 bases between. CDR1 is SGHAT and CDR2 is FQNNGV in the germline V gene. The CDR3 here is CASSLDFGEQYF. The CDR3 DNA reads TGTGCCAGCAGCTTAGACTTCGGCGAGCAGTACTTC.

The gene calls are TRBV27 and TRBJ1-5, with D tentatively TRBD1 (5 bases). The CDR3 is 13 residues long. Germline CDR1 and CDR2: MNHEY and SMNVEV (reference sequence). The V end lost 6 bases, the J end lost 4 bases, and 10 bases lay between the germline ends. The chain's CDR3 is CASSDSPNQPQHF. CDR3 bases: TGTGCCAGCAGCGACAGTCCTAATCAGCCCCAGCATTTT.

The chain is built from TRBV5-4 and TRBJ2-1, with no clear D. Germline loops: CDR1 SGHNT, CDR2 YYREEE (reference sequence). The CDR3 spans 15 residues. V was clipped by 0 bases and J by 8 bases, with 15 bases between them. In DNA, the CDR3 is TGTGCCAGCAGCTTGGTGGGCTCCTATCCCGATGAGCAGTTCTTC. Translated, it gives CASSLVGSYPDEQFF. Together with reference TRBV5-4 and TRBJ2-1, the CDR3 gives the full variable domain: ETGVTQSPTHLIKTRGQQVTLRCSSQSGHNTVSWYQQALGQGPQFIFQYYREEENGRGNFPPRFSGLQFPNYSSELNVNALELDDSALYLCASSLVGSYPDEQFFGPGTRLTVL.

This clone appeared a few times. The genes are TRBV13 and TRBJ2-1; tentative D call: TRBD1 (6 bases). Germline V gene lookup returns CDR1 PRHDT and CDR2 FYEKMQ (reference sequence). The CDR3 has 16 residues. Deletions cut 5 bases from V and 5 bases from J, with 19 bases between. CDR3 sequence (DNA): TGTGCCAGCAGCACCAGCCCCAACAGGGCAAACAATGAGCAGTTCTTC. Residues: CASSTSPNRANNEQFF.

This clone was seen a handful of times. The genes are TRBV5-6 and TRBJ2-7; 7 nucleotides line up with TRBD2. Trimming cost V 0 bases and J 2 bases; bases outside gene matches: 5. This CDR3 is built from 15 residues. The germline CDR1 and CDR2 sequences are SGHDT and YYEEEE. The CDR3 DNA reads as TGTGCCAGCAGCTTGGGGGGAGGGGCCCCCTACGAGCAGTACTTC. It codes for CASSLGGGAPYEQYF.

The chain carries TRBV9 and TRBJ1-1; possibly TRBD1 for D (5 bases). Deletions cut 0 bases from V and 4 bases from J, with 22 bases between. CDR3 length equals 18 residues. Germline lookup yields CDR1 SGDLS and CDR2 YYNGEE. The CDR3 DNA follows: TGTGCCAGCAGCGTAGGGCCAAAGGGGATCGACTCGAGCACTGAAGCTTTCTTT. Amino acid sequence: CASSVGPKGIDSSTEAFF.

Concerning this clone: An end of the junction differs from the germline gene, which may be a read error. The chain combines TRBV19 with TRBJ2-1, with a tentative D call TRBD2 (6 bases). The germline CDR1 and CDR2 sequences are LNHDA and SQIVND (reference sequence). This CDR3 contains 15 residues. CDR3: CASSIATRGHNEQFF. CDR3 DNA: TGTGCCAGTAGCATAGCGACTAGAGGCCACAATGAGCAGTTCTTC.

The chain uses TRBV5-4 and TRBJ1-1; 9 bases are shared with TRBD1. Germline CDR1 SGHNT, CDR2 YYREEE (reference sequence). The V gene end was trimmed by 5 bases and the J gene end by 0 bases; junction bases not matched to a gene: 8. This CDR3 has 16 amino acids. The DNA for the CDR3 is TGTGCCAGCAGTAACGACAGGGGGAATTTGAACACTGAAGCTTTCTTT. Translated: CASSNDRGNLNTEAFF.

V gene TRBV9 combines with J gene TRBJ1-2; TRBD1 agrees at 12 bases. Per germline, CDR1 SGDLS and CDR2 YYNGEE. CDR3 length: 16 residues. V was clipped by 0 bases and J by 5 bases; unmatched bases: 5. The CDR3 bases are TGTGCCAGCAGCGTAGGGGGGACAGGGGGCAAGTATGGCTACACCTTC. This codes for CASSVGGTGGKYGYTF.

The rearrangement joins TRBV27 to TRBJ2-1, with 10 bases aligning to TRBD2. Germline loops: CDR1 MNHEY, CDR2 SMNVEV (reference sequence). This CDR3 contains 13 residues. Germline trimming cut 8 bases from V and 4 bases from J; bases unmatched to any gene: 2. In DNA form, the CDR3 reads TGTGCCAGCGGGACTAGCGAATACAATGAGCAGTTCTTC. Translation: CASGTSEYNEQFF.

The chain is built from TRBV7-2 and TRBJ2-4; 7 bases are shared with TRBD1. Germline-derived CDR1 and CDR2 are SGHTA and FQGNSA. CDR3 size: 15 residues. V dropped 5 bases and J dropped 7; count of bases not matched to a gene: 11. The CDR3 spells CASSPHRGPGNIQYF. For the CDR3, the DNA is TGTGCCAGCAGCCCCCACAGGGGCCCAGGGAACATTCAGTACTTC. Looking up the rest from reference TRBV7-2 and TRBJ2-4 gives the full variable domain: GAGVSQSPSNKVTEKGKDVELRCDPISGHTALYWYRQSLGQGLEFLIYFQGNSAPDKSGLPSDRFSAERTGGSVSTLTIQRTQQEDSAVYLCASSPHRGPGNIQYFGAGTRLSVL.

This clone was counted a few times. The chain recombines TRBV7-9 with TRBJ2-2; a possible D gene is TRBD2 (6 bases). Germline loops: CDR1 SEHNR, CDR2 FQNEAQ (reference sequence). V shed 5 bases and J shed 6 bases, with 16 bases lying between them. This CDR3 region has 15 residues. The CDR3 is CASSLMPPGAGELFF. The CDR3 region has the DNA TGTGCCAGCAGCCTCATGCCCCCGGGAGCCGGGGAGCTGTTTTTT. Using reference TRBV7-9 and TRBJ2-2 for the parts outside the CDR3, the full variable domain is DTGVSQNPRHKITKRGQNVTFRCDPISEHNRLYWYRQTLGQGPEFLTYFQNEAQLEKSRLLSDRFSAERPKGSFSTLEIQRTEQGDSAMYLCASSLMPPGAGELFFGEGSRLTVL.

The CDR3 nucleotides read TGCAGCGTTGAAGATCTGTGGGGGGTTCGGAACACTGAAGCTTTCTTT. The encoded protein is CSVEDLWGVRNTEAFF. The chain couples TRBV29-1 to TRBJ1-1, with D tentatively TRBD1 (5 bases). V lost 0 bases to trimming and J lost 1 base, with 15 bases between them. The CDR3 covers 16 residues. CDR1 is SQVTM and CDR2 is ANQGSEA in the germline V gene.

CDR3 nucleotides: TGCACCAGCAGCCAACCCCGGGACTTGCTCACAGATACGCAGTATTTT. This encodes CTSSQPRDLLTDTQYF. The V call is TRBV1, the J call TRBJ2-3; no DNA check was done on the table's D call, TRBD2. TRBV1 is listed as a pseudogene. This CDR3 has 16 amino acids.

The V and J genes are TRBV29-1 and TRBJ2-5; 11 bases align to TRBD2. Looked up from germline, CDR1 is SQVTM and CDR2 is ANQGSEA. V shed 6 bases, J shed 5 bases, and the junction held 8 bases outside the gene matches. This CDR3 region has 14 residues. For the CDR3, the DNA is TGCAGCGTACTACTAGCGGGAGTAATTGAGACCCAGTACTTC. Encoded protein: CSVLLAGVIETQYF.

This chain links TRBV13 with TRBJ2-1, with D tentatively TRBD2 (6 bases). From germline, CDR1 is PRHDT and CDR2 FYEKMQ (reference sequence). This CDR3 comprises 15 residues. V dropped 1 base and J dropped 8 bases, with 15 bases sitting between them. The DNA for the CDR3 is TGTGCCAGCAGCTTAGAACCAGCGGGTGGAGATGAGCAGTTCTTC. Its translation: CASSLEPAGGDEQFF.

The chain uses TRBV11-2 and TRBJ1-1; TRBD1 matches 8 bases. The V gene's germline CDR1 is SGHAT and CDR2 FQNNGV. The CDR3 spans 15 residues. V lost 3 bases to trimming and J lost 5 bases; unmatched junction nucleotides: 8. The CDR3 region has the DNA TGTGCCAGCAGCTTTGTTGGGACAGGAGGTACTGAAGCTTTCTTT. This translates into CASSFVGTGGTEAFF. Supplemented by reference TRBV11-2 and TRBJ1-1, the full variable domain reads EAGVAQSPRYKIIEKRQSVAFWCNPISGHATLYWYQQILGQGPKLLIQFQNNGVVDDSQLPKDRFSAERLKGVDSTLKIQPAKLEDSAVYLCASSFVGTGGTEAFFGQGTRLTVV.